These 30 T cell receptor beta chains originate from one sample sequenced in a study of vaccination effects on CD4 cells after COVID-19. No antigens are known for them. Clones were read by immunoSEQ multiplex PCR, and TCRdb kept only the in-frame ones, dropping some. The profile shows some 69,000 clones, less than 75% of them singletons. Scientists isolated CD4+ T cells after a roughly nine-day culture period ended. Participants received two doses of either the BNT162b2 or mRNA-1273 vaccine. The sample here was CD4+ T cells from PBMCs cultured without peptide, taken after COVID-19 vaccination. Receptor source: a human donor who received a COVID-19 vaccine.

The chain is built from TRBV3-1 (or the pseudogene TRBV3-2) and TRBJ2-5; no reliable D call. V lost 1 base and J lost 1, with 7 bases in between. CDR1 is LGHDT, CDR2 YNNKEL, per germline (reference sequence). The CDR3 spans 14 residues. The CDR3 loop is CASSQVGIQETQYF. The CDR3 DNA reads as TGTGCCAGCAGCCAAGTTGGAATCCAAGAGACCCAGTACTTC.

The V and J genes are TRBV7-8 and TRBJ1-5, with D possibly TRBD1 on 5 matching bases. CDR3 length equals 14 residues. Looked up from germline, CDR1 is SGHVS and CDR2 is FQNEAQ. V was cut by 3 bases and J by 9 bases, with 15 bases left in between. CDR3 coding DNA: TGTGCCAGCAGCTTTGGCTCGGTGGGGGTGCCCCAGCATTTT. It encodes CASSFGSVGVPQHF.

V gene TRBV10-3 combines with J gene TRBJ2-3; 8 nucleotides agree with TRBD2. This CDR3 comprises 16 residues. V lost 3 bases, J lost 2 bases, and 7 bases stayed unmatched. CDR1 is ENHRY, CDR2 SYGVKD, per germline. The CDR3 protein is CAISDPQRGYTDTQYF. The CDR3 DNA sequence: TGTGCCATCAGTGACCCCCAGCGGGGGTACACAGATACGCAGTATTTT.

V and J are TRBV5-6 and TRBJ2-7; 15 positions match TRBD2. V trimming: 4 bases; J trimming: 0 bases; junction bases outside the gene matches: 5. The CDR3 runs 17 residues. Germline CDR1 SGHDT, CDR2 YYEEEE. CDR3 loop: CASSAGLAGGPSYEQYV. The CDR3 DNA sequence: TGTGCCAGCAGCGCCGGACTAGCGGGGGGGCCCTCCTACGAGCAGTACGTC.

This clone is a singleton in its sample. The rearrangement uses TRBV30 and TRBJ2-2; D gene uncertain. The CDR3 is 16 residues long. Germline CDR1 GTSNPN, CDR2 SVGIG (reference sequence). With 4 bases removed from V and 0 bases from J, the gap between germline ends came to 15 bases. The CDR3 here is CAWTLGGRANTGELFF. Here the CDR3 DNA reads TGTGCCTGGACCCTAGGTGGCAGAGCGAACACCGGGGAGCTGTTTTTT. Full variable domain (remainder filled in from reference TRBV30 and TRBJ2-2): SQTIHQWPATLVQPVGSPLSLECTVEGTSNPNLYWYRQAAGRGLQLLFYSVGIGQISSEVPQNLSASRPQDRQFILSSKKLLLSDSGFYLCAWTLGGRANTGELFFGEGSRLTVL.

The chain carries TRBV6-1 and TRBJ1-4; TRBD1 agrees at 8 bases. J gave up 7 bases and V 2 bases, and 9 bases lay outside the gene matches. The germline CDR1 and CDR2 sequences are MNHNS and SASEGT. The CDR3 is 16 amino acids. CDR3 amino acids: CASSESGSGGGEKLFF. The DNA of the CDR3 is TGTGCCAGCAGTGAATCGGGGTCAGGGGGCGGTGAAAAACTGTTTTTT.

The rearrangement links TRBV6-5 to TRBJ1-3; possible D gene TRBD1, 6 bases. This CDR3 is 14 amino acids long. Germline V gives CDR1 MNHEY, CDR2 SVGAGI. V was shortened by 2 bases and J by 3 bases, with 8 bases between the two germline ends. The CDR3 bases are TGTGCCAGCAGTTACAACAGGGATGGAAACACCATATATTTT. It yields the protein CASSYNRDGNTIYF.

Only a few counts were recorded for this clone. This sequence joins TRBV5-1 and TRBJ2-2; 9 nucleotides agree with TRBD1. CDR1 is SGHRS, CDR2 YFSETQ, per germline. The CDR3 loop spans 16 amino acids. The trim removed 3 bases at V and 5 bases at J, leaving 8 bases unmatched. This CDR3 reads CASSYEPGQGTGELFF. In DNA form, the CDR3 reads TGCGCCAGCAGCTACGAACCGGGACAGGGTACCGGGGAGCTGTTTTTT.

This chain joins TRBV6-2 or TRBV6-3 and TRBJ1-5; maybe TRBD1 (6 bases). V shed 1 base and J shed 0 bases, with 22 bases lying between them. This CDR3 has 20 amino acids. From germline, CDR1 is MNHEY and CDR2 SVGEGT. The DNA for the CDR3 is TGTGCCAGCAGTTACTTGGATCTACCCGGACAGATCTATAGCAATCAGCCCCAGCATTTT. Its translation is CASSYLDLPGQIYSNQPQHF.

This clone was seen more than once but under ten times. Here the CDR3 DNA reads TGCGCCAGCAGCTTGGCCGTGGGGTCAAATTCACCCCTCCACTTT. It is translated as CASSLAVGSNSPLHF. The chain employs TRBV5-1 and TRBJ1-6; D remains unclear. CDR3 length: 15 amino acids. V gave up 0 bases and J gave up 7 bases, with 11 bases separating them. CDR1 is SGHRS, CDR2 YFSETQ, per germline.

This chain uses TRBV2 with TRBJ2-7; D gene unclear. Trimming left V 5 bases short and J 0 bases short, with 5 bases between. The germline V gene encodes CDR1 SNHLY and CDR2 FYNNEI. The CDR3 covers 12 residues. The CDR3 region is CASSQYSYEQYV. DNA for the CDR3: TGTGCCAGCAGTCAGTACTCCTACGAGCAGTACGTC.

This clone has only one observation. The chain has TRBV27 and TRBJ2-1; D unclear. V was pared by 3 bases and J by 4 bases, with 19 bases between. The CDR3 has 17 residues. Looked up from germline, CDR1 is MNHEY and CDR2 is SMNVEV (reference sequence). The CDR3 DNA reads as TGTGCCAGCAGTTTGTCGGCAGGCCGCTCTATTTACAATGAGCAGTTCTTC. Translation: CASSLSAGRSIYNEQFF.

This clone has a single count. This CDR3 reads CASSLISTYETQYF. CDR3 in DNA: TGTGCCAGCAGCCTTATCTCGACTTATGAGACCCAGTACTTC. This rearrangement joins TRBV3-1 (or the pseudogene TRBV3-2) to TRBJ2-5, with D uncertain. This CDR3 is built from 14 residues. V was shortened by 4 bases and J by 5 bases, with 14 bases between the two germline ends. The V gene's germline CDR1 is LGHDT and CDR2 YNNKEL (reference sequence).

V gene TRBV15 combines with J gene TRBJ1-6; D remains unclear. This CDR3 is built from 15 residues. V was trimmed by 0 bases and J by 10 bases, leaving 13 bases between them. Germline V gene sequence: CDR1 LNHNV, CDR2 YYDKDF (reference sequence). This chain's CDR3 is CATSRDPPLGSPLHF. CDR3 nucleotide sequence: TGTGCCACCAGCAGAGATCCGCCCCTGGGGTCACCCCTCCACTTT.

CDR3 DNA sequence: TGTGCCACAGCCGGAGCCCCCGACTTGTCTGCTTTCTTT. This codes for CATAGAPDLSAFF. V and J are TRBV11-1 and TRBJ1-1; D remains ambiguous. Germline-derived CDR1 and CDR2 are SGHAT and FQDESV (reference sequence). V lost 10 bases and J lost 11, with 23 bases in between. This CDR3 is 13 amino acids long.

This clone came up once. CDR3 nucleotides: TGCGCCAGCAGTGAGTCGGTAGCAAGGGGAGAGACCCAGTACTTC. Translation: CASSESVARGETQYF. V and J are TRBV10-1 and TRBJ2-5, with a possible D match to TRBD1 (5 bases). This CDR3 comprises 15 residues. Germline CDR1 is WNHNN and CDR2 is SYGVQD (reference sequence). V was trimmed by 0 bases and J by 4 bases, leaving 12 bases between them.

This chain links TRBV6-5 with TRBJ1-2; possibly TRBD1 for D (5 bases). This CDR3 has 13 amino acids. Germline CDR1 and CDR2: MNHEY and SVGAGI. Between the trimmed V and J ends, which lost 7 bases and 1 base, there was a span of 10 bases. The CDR3 DNA sequence: TGTGCCAGCACCGGACACCTTAACTATGGCTACACCTTC. It is translated as CASTGHLNYGYTF.

This chain connects TRBV7-2 to TRBJ2-5; no definite D call. Trimming stripped 5 bases from V and 5 bases from J, with 15 bases between. This CDR3 region has 14 residues. CDR1 and CDR2 (germline): SGHTA, FQGNSA. This chain's CDR3 is CASSKSGVRETQYF. The CDR3 DNA reads TGTGCCAGCAGCAAAAGTGGGGTTAGGGAGACCCAGTACTTC.

The gene calls are TRBV19 and TRBJ2-7; unclear D gene. Germline values: CDR1 LNHDA, CDR2 SQIVND (reference sequence). The CDR3 is 20 residues long. Trimming took off 6 bases at V and 1 base at J, with 31 bases between the two ends. The CDR3 DNA is TGTGCCAGTAGGCCATCAACAGTAGTGCCCTGGGTTTATTCTTCCTACGAGCAGTACGTC. Translated, it gives CASRPSTVVPWVYSSYEQYV.

This CDR3 is CASGLVETQYF. The CDR3 nucleotides read TGTGCTAGTGGTTTGGTGGAGACCCAGTACTTC. The chain links TRBV12-5 to TRBJ2-5; no clear D. Germline V CDR1 and CDR2: LGHNT, FRNRAP. There are 11 residues in the CDR3. V was cut by 0 bases and J by 5 bases, with 1 base left in between. Full variable domain (outside the CDR3, taken from reference TRBV12-5 and TRBJ2-5): DARVTQTPRHKVTEMGQEVTMRCQPILGHNTVFWYRQTMMQGLELLAYFRNRAPLDDSGMPKDRFSAEMPDATLATLKIQPSEPRDSAVYFCASGLVETQYFGPGTRLLVL.

The chain combines TRBV7-2 with TRBJ2-5; TRBD1 matches at 11 bases. Germline values: CDR1 SGHTA, CDR2 FQGNSA. The CDR3 has 16 amino acids. The V segment lost 4 bases and the J segment 5 bases; nucleotides outside the gene matches: 9. In DNA, the CDR3 is TGTGCCAGCAGCTCGGGACAGGGGGTTCCGAGGGAGACCCAGTACTTC. Encoded protein: CASSSGQGVPRETQYF. The entire variable domain, with the rest obtained from reference TRBV7-2 and TRBJ2-5, is as follows: GAGVSQSPSNKVTEKGKDVELRCDPISGHTALYWYRQSLGQGLEFLIYFQGNSAPDKSGLPSDRFSAERTGGSVSTLTIQRTQQEDSAVYLCASSSGQGVPRETQYFGPGTRLLVL.

In its sample, this clone was seen a few times. The chain carries TRBV7-9 and TRBJ1-6; TRBD1 matches at 7 bases. This CDR3 comprises 16 residues. The germline gives CDR1 SEHNR, CDR2 FQNEAQ (reference sequence). V trimming: 3 bases; J trimming: 9 bases; junction bases outside the gene matches: 11. As DNA, the CDR3 is TGTGCCAGCAGCTTCGGGAGGGCAGGGGACAGTTCACCCCTCCACTTT. Its translation is CASSFGRAGDSSPLHF. Based on the CDR3 plus reference TRBV7-9 and TRBJ1-6, the full variable domain is DTGVSQNPRHKITKRGQNVTFRCDPISEHNRLYWYRQTLGQGPEFLTYFQNEAQLEKSRLLSDRFSAERPKGSFSTLEIQRTEQGDSAMYLCASSFGRAGDSSPLHFGNGTRLTVT.

The genes are TRBV19 and TRBJ2-4; D possibly corresponds to TRBD1 (5 bases). The V end was cut by 0 bases, the J end by 1 base, with 16 bases between. The CDR3 spans 18 residues. The germline V gene encodes CDR1 LNHDA and CDR2 SQIVND (reference sequence). This CDR3 is CASSIDRQTVPAKNIQYF. The CDR3 DNA reads as TGTGCCAGTAGTATAGATCGGCAGACAGTCCCTGCCAAAAACATTCAGTACTTC.

As to this clone: The conserved closing phenylalanine or tryptophan is absent in this CDR3, likely reflecting a read error. The DNA is left out, because the CDR3 cannot be placed on it with certainty; the CDR3 is given as TCRdb lists it. The chain combines TRBV7-9 with TRBJ2-3. Ends included, the CDR3 has 12 residues. Germline assignment: CDR1 SEHNR and CDR2 FQNEAQ (reference sequence). The CDR3 reads CASSLIDARVTL.

The chain recombines TRBV24-1 with TRBJ1-5; TRBD1 might be the D (5 bases). This CDR3 is built from 14 residues. Germline CDR1 reads KGHDR; CDR2 reads SFDVKD. V lost 4 bases and J lost 3, with 9 bases in between. The CDR3 spells CATSDRGLNQPQHF. CDR3 sequence (DNA): TGTGCCACCAGTGACCGGGGACTCAATCAGCCCCAGCATTTT.

The chain recombines TRBV7-2 with TRBJ1-5; no definite D call. The CDR3 totals 14 residues. Trimming took 3 bases from V and 1 from J, leaving 7 bases between them. Germline V gives CDR1 SGHTA, CDR2 FQGNSA. CDR3 DNA: TGTGCCAGCAGCTTGACTGCGAGCAATCAGCCCCAGCATTTT. It translates to CASSLTASNQPQHF.

The chain has TRBV4-2 and TRBJ2-5; perhaps D is TRBD1 or TRBD2 (5 bases each). V was shortened by 0 bases and J by 3 bases, with 11 bases between the two germline ends. The CDR3 has 15 residues. The germline gives CDR1 LGHNA, CDR2 YNFKEQ. The CDR3 DNA follows: TGTGCCAGCAGCCAAGATGGGACGGACAAAGAGACCCAGTACTTC. It encodes CASSQDGTDKETQYF.

The table lists this clone with a few counts. The CDR3 reads CASSIDRSNQPQHF. DNA of the CDR3: TGTGCCAGTAGTATAGACAGGAGCAATCAGCCCCAGCATTTT. The J gene is TRBJ1-5, the V gene TRBV19; no clear D gene. V lost 0 bases to trimming and J lost 1 base, with 4 bases between them. The CDR3 contains 14 residues. Per the germline V gene, CDR1 is LNHDA and CDR2 is SQIVND (reference sequence).

This chain connects TRBV5-1 to TRBJ1-4; D not certain. This CDR3 is built from 13 residues. V was pared by 5 bases and J by 8 bases, with 13 bases between. Germline loops: CDR1 SGHRS, CDR2 YFSETQ. Written as DNA, the CDR3 is TGCGCCAGCAGTCCGGAACGACGGGAAAAACTGTTTTTT. It specifies CASSPERREKLFF.

The chain has TRBV7-2 and TRBJ2-5, with unresolved D. The length of the CDR3 is 11 residues. Per the germline V gene, CDR1 is SGHTA and CDR2 is FQGNSA. The V end lost 5 bases, the J end lost 1 base, and 2 bases lay between the germline ends. CDR3 in DNA: TGTGCCAGCAGCCGCCAAGAGACCCAGTACTTC. It encodes CASSRQETQYF.